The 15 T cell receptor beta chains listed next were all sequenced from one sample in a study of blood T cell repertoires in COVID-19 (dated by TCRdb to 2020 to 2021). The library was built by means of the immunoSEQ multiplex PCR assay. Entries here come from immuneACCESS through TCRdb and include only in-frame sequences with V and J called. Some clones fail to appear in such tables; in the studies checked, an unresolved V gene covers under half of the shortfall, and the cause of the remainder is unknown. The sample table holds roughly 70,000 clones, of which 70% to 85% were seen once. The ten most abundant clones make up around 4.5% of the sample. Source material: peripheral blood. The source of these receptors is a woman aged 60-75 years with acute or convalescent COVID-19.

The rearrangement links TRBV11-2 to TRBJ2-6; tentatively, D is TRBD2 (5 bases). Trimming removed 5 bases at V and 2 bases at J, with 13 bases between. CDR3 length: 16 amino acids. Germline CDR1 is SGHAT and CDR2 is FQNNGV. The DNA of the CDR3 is TGTGCCAGCAGCCCCGCCGGGCGGGCTGGGGCCAACGTCCTGACTTTC. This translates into CASSPAGRAGANVLTF. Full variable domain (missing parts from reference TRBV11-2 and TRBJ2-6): EAGVAQSPRYKIIEKRQSVAFWCNPISGHATLYWYQQILGQGPKLLIQFQNNGVVDDSQLPKDRFSAERLKGVDSTLKIQPAKLEDSAVYLCASSPAGRAGANVLTFGAGSRLTVL.

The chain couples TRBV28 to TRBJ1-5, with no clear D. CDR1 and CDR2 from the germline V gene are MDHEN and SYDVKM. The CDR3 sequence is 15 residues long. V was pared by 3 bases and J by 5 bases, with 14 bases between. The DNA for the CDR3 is TGTGCCAGCAGTTTTGTAGGGAGGGCTGATCAGCCCCAGCATTTT. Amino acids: CASSFVGRADQPQHF.

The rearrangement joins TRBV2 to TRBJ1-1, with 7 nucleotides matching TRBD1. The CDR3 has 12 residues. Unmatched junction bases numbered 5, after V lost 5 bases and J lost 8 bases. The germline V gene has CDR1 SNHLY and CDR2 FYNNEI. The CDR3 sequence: CASSRDRDEAFF. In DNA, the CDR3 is TGTGCCAGCAGTCGGGACAGAGACGAAGCTTTCTTT.

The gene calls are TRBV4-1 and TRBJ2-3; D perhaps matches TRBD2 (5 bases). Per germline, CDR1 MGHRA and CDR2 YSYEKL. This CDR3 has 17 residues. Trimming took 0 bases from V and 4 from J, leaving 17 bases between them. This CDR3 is CASSQDRGRGGSDTQYF. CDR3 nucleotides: TGCGCCAGCAGCCAAGATCGAGGGAGAGGAGGCTCAGATACGCAGTATTTT.

CDR3 loop: CASSPRAREQFF. CDR3 sequence (DNA): TGTGCCAGCAGCCCAAGAGCCCGTGAGCAGTTCTTC. This chain joins TRBV7-2 and TRBJ2-1; no clear D. With 5 bases removed from V and 9 bases from J, the gap between germline ends came to 11 bases. The CDR3 is 12 residues long. The germline V gene has CDR1 SGHTA and CDR2 FQGNSA.

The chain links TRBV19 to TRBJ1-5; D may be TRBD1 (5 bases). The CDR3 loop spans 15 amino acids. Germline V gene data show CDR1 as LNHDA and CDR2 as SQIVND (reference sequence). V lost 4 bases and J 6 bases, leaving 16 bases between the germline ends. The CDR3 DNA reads TGTGCCAGTAGTACTGTTCCAGGGTCGGCTCAGCCCCAGCATTTT. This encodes CASSTVPGSAQPQHF. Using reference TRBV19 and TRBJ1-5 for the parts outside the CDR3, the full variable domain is DGGITQSPKYLFRKEGQNVTLSCEQNLNHDAMYWYRQDPGQGLRLIYYSQIVNDFQKGDIAEGYSVSREKKESFPLTVTSAQKNPTAFYLCASSTVPGSAQPQHFGDGTRLSIL.

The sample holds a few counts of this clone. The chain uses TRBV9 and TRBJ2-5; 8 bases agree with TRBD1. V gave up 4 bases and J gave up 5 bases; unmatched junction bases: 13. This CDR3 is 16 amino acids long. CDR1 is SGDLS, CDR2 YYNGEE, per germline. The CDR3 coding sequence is TGTGCCAGCAGCCGGTCCGGGACAGGTGGTATGGAGACCCAGTACTTC. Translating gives CASSRSGTGGMETQYF.

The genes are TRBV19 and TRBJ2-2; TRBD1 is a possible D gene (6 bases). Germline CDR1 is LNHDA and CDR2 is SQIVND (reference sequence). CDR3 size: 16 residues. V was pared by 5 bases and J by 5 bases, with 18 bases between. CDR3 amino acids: CASSPRGRGVTGELFF. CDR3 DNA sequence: TGTGCCAGTAGTCCGAGAGGCAGGGGAGTGACCGGGGAGCTGTTTTTT.

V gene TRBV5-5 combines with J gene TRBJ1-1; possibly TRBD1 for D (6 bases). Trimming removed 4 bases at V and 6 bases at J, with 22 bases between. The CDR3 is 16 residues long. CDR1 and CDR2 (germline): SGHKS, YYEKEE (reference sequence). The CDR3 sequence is CASSPVGGAVIPEAFF. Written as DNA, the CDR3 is TGTGCCAGCAGCCCTGTTGGGGGCGCAGTTATTCCTGAAGCTTTCTTT.

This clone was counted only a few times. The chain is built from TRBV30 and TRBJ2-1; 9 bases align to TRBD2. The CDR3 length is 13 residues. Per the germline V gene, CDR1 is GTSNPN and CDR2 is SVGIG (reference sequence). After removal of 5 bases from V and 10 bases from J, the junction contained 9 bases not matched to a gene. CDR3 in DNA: TGTGCCTGGGAGCGGGAGGCCCCCCTGGAGCAGTTCTTC. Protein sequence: CAWEREAPLEQFF.

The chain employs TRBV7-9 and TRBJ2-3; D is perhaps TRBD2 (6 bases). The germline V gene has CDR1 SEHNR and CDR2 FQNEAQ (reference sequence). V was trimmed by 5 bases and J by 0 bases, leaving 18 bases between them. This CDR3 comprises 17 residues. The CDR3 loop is CASSPYLAGHSTDTQYF. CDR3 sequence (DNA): TGTGCCAGCAGCCCCTACTTGGCGGGGCATAGCACAGATACGCAGTATTTT.

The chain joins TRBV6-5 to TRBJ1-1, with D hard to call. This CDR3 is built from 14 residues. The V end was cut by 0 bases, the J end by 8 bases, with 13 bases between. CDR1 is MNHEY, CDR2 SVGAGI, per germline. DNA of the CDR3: TGTGCCAGCAGTTACTCGAACTCGCGATCGGAAGCTTTCTTT. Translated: CASSYSNSRSEAFF.

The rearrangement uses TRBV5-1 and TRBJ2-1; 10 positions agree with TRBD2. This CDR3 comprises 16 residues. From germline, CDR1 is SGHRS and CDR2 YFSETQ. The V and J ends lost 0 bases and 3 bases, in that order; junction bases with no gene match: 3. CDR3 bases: TGCGCCAGCAGCTTGGCTACTAGCGGGGACTACAATGAGCAGTTCTTC. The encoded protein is CASSLATSGDYNEQFF.

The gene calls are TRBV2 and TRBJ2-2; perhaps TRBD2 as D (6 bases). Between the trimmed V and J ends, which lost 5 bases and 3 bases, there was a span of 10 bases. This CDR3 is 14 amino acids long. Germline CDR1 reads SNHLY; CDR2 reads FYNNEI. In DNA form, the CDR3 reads TGTGCCAGCAGTCCCGGGACTCACACCGGGGAGCTGTTTTTT. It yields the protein CASSPGTHTGELFF.

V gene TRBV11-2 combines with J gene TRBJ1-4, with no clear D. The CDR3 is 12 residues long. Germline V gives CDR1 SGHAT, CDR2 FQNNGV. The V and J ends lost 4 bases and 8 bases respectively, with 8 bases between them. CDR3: CASSSGGEKLFF. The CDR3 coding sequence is TGTGCCAGCAGCTCGGGTGGCGAAAAACTGTTTTTT.